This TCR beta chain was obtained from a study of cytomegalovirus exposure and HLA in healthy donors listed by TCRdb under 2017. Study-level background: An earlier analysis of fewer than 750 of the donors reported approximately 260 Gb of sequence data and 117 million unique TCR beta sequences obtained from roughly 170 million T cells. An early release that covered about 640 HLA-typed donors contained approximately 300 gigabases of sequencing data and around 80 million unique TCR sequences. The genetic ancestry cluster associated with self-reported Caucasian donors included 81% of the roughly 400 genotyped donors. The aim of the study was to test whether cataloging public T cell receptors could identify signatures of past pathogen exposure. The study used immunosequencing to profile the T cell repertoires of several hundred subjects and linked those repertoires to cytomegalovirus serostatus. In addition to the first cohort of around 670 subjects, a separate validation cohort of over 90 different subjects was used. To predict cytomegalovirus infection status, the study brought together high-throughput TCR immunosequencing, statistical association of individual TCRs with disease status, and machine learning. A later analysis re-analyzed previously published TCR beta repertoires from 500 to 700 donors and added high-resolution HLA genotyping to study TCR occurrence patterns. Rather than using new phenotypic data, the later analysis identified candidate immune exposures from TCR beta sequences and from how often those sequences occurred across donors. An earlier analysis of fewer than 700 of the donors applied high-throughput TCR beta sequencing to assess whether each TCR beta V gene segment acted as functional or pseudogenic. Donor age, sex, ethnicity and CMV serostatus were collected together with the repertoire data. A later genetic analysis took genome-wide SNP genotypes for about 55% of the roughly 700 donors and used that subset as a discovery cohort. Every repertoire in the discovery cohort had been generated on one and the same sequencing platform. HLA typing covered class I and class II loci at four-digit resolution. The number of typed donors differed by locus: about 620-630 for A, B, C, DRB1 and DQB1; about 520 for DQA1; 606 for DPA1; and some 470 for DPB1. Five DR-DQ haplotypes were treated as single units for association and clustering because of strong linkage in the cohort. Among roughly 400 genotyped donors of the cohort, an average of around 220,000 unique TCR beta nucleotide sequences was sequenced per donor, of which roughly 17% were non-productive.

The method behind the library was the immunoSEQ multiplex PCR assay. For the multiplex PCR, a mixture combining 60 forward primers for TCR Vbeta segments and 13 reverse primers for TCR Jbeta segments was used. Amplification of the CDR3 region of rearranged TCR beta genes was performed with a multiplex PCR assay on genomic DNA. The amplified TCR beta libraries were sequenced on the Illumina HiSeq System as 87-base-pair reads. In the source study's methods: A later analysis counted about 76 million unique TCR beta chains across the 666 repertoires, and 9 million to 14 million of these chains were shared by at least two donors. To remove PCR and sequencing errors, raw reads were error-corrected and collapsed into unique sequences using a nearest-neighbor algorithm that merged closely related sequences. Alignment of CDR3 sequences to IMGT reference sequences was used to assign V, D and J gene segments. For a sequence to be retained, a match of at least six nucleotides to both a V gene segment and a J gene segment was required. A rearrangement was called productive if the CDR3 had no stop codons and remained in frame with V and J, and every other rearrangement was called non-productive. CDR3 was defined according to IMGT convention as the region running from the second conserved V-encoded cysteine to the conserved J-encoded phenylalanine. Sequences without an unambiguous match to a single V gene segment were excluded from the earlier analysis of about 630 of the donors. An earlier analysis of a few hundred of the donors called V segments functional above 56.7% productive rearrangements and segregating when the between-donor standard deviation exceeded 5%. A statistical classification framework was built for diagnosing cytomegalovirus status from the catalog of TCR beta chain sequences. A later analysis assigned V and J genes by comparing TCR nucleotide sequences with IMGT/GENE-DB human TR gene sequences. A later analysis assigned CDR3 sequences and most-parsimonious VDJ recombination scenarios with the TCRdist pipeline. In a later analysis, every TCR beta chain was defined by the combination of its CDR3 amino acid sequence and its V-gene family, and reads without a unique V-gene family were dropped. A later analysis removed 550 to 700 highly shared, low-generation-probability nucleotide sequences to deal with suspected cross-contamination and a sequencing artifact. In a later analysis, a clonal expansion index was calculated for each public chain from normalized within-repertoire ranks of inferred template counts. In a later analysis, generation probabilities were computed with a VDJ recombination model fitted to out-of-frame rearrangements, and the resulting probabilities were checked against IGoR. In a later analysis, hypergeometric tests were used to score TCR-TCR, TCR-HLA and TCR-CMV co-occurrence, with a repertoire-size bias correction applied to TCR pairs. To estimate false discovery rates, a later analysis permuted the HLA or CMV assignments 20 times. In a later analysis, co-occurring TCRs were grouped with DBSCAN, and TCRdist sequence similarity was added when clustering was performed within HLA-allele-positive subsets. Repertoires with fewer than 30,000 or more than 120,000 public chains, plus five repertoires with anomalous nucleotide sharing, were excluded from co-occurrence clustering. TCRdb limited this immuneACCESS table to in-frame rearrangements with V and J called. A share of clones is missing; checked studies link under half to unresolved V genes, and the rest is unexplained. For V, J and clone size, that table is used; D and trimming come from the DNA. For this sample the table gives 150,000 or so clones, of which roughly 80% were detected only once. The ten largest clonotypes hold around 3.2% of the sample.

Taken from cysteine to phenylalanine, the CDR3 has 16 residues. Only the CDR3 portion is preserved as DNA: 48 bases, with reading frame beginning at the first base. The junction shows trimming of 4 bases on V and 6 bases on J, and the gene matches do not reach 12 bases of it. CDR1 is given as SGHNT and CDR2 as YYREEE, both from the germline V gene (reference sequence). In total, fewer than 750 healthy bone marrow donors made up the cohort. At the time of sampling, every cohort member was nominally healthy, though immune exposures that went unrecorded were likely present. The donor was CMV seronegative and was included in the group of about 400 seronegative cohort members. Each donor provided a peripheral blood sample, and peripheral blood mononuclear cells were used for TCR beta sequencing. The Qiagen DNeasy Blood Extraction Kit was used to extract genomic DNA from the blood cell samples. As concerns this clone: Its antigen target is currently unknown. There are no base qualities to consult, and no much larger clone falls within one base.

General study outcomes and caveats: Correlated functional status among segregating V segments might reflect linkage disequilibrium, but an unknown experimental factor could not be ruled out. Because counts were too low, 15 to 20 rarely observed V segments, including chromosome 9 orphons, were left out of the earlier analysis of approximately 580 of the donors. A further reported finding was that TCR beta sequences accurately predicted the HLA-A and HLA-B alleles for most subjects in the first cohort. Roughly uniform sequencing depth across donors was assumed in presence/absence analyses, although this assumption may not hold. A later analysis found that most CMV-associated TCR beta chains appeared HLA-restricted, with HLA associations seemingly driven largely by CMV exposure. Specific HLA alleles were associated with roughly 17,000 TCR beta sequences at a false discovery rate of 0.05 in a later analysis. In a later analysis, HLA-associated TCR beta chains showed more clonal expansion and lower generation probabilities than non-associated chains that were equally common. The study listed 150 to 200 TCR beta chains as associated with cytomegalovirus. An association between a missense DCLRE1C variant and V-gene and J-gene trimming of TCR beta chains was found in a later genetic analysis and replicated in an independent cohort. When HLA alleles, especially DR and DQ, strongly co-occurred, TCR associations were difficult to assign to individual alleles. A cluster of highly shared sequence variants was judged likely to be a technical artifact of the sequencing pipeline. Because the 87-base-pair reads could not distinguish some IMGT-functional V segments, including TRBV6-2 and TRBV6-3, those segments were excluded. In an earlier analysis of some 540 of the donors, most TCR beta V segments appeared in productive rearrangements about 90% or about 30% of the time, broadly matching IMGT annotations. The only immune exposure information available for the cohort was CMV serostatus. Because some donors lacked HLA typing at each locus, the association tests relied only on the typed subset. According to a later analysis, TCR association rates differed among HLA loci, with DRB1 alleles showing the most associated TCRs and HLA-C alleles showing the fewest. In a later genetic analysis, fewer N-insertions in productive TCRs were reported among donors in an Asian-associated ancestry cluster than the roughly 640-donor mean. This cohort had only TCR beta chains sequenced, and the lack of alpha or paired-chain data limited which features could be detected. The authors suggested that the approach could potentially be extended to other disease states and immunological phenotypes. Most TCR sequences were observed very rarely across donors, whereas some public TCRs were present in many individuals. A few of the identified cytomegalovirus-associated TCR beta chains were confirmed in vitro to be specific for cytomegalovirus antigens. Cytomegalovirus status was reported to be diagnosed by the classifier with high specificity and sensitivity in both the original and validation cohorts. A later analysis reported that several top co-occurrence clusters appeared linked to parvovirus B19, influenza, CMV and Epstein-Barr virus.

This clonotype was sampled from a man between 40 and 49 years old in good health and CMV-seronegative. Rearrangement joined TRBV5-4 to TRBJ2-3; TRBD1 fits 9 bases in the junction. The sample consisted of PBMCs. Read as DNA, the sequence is TGTGCCAGCAGCGCGGCCGGGACAGGGAACTTGGATACGCAGTATTTT. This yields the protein CASSAAGTGNLDTQYF.